Below, one T cell receptor (beta chain) is given with its context. CDR1 is SGHVS and CDR2 is FQNEAQ in the germline V gene. This CDR3 is 15 amino acids long. V was clipped by 3 bases and J by 2 bases, with 12 bases between them. The sample is drawn from a study of blood T cell repertoires in COVID-19. Study details: Sites across the United States, Italy and Spain contributed samples from acute and convalescent COVID-19.

The assay was immunoSEQ multiplex PCR, and TCRdb's table has in-frame clones only and misses some. The data contain just over 150,000 clones, approximately 88% of them seen just once; the ten biggest clones take up 6% to 8.5%. Individuals drawn from 20 to 25 US areas were roughly 18 to 95 years old. Assignments of participants to cohorts depended upon their own reported clinical history. Cohort 3 recovery required two negative PCRs, clearance, or symptom resolution. The J gene is TRBJ2-3, the V gene TRBV7-8; TRBD2 might be the D (6 bases). Sequenced: PBMCs or T cells enriched from blood (not recorded which). The receptor was derived from a woman between 45 and 65 years old who had recovered from COVID-19. In DNA, the CDR3 is TGTGCCAGCAGCTTTCACCAGCGGGCCACAGATACGCAGTATTTT. Translated: CASSFHQRATDTQYF.